This T cell receptor (beta chain) was retrieved from a study of PD-1 blockade in classical Hodgkin lymphoma. This clone was counted once. The antigen remains undetermined. Notes on the study in general: A reduction in baseline TCR diversity was reportedly seen in newly diagnosed patients relative to healthy donors.

Time point noted: cycle 4 day 1 (C4D1), after about 6 weeks of nivolumab. Every patient was affected by relapse after autologous stem cell transplantation, while exposure to brentuximab vedotin was not uniform. The study purified CD4+ T cells from thawed PBMCs using magnetic negative selection. Relapsed/refractory classical Hodgkin lymphoma patients had complete, partial or progressive responses. Libraries were prepared by immunoSEQ multiplex PCR; TCRdb keeps only in-frame clonotypes and omits some of them. In the table there are about 30,000 clones, about 88% of which are singletons. Germline CDR1 and CDR2: MDHEN and SYDVKM. Trimming removed 2 bases at V and 7 bases at J, with 12 bases between. The CDR3 contains 15 residues.

The chain employs TRBV28 and TRBJ1-6; D call uncertain. The sequence was collected from a human donor with classical Hodgkin lymphoma. Sequenced here: CD4+ T cells from blood, sampled before the fourth cycle of nivolumab. The chain's CDR3 is CASSLPTPRNSPLHF. The CDR3 nucleotides read TGTGCCAGCAGTTTACCCACTCCCAGAAATTCACCCCTCCACTTT. The whole variable domain, remainder taken from reference TRBV28 and TRBJ1-6, is DVKVTQSSRYLVKRTGEKVFLECVQDMDHENMFWYRQDPGLGLRLIYFSYDVKMKEKGDIPEGYSVSREKKERFSLILESASTNQTSMYLCASSLPTPRNSPLHFGNGTRLTVT.